Following are 5 T cell receptor beta chains from one sample sequenced in a study of blood T cell repertoires in COVID-19. Assay used: immunoSEQ multiplex PCR; TCRdb lists only in-frame clones, some missing. The sample holds under 150,000 clones, more than 80% seen once. Sequenced material: peripheral blood. The receptors originated from a woman aged 45-59 years with acute or convalescent COVID-19.

The gene calls are TRBV19 and TRBJ1-5; D not certain. The germline V gene has CDR1 LNHDA and CDR2 SQIVND (reference sequence). The CDR3 runs 12 residues. Trimming took off 7 bases at V and 7 bases at J, with 11 bases between the two ends. CDR3 amino acids: CASTVAGQPQHF. CDR3 bases: TGTGCCAGTACCGTGGCGGGCCAGCCCCAGCATTTT.

CDR3 in amino acids: CASSIPGAGQPQHF. The CDR3 DNA reads as TGTGCCAGTAGTATCCCCGGAGCGGGGCAGCCCCAGCATTTT. The V call is TRBV19, the J call TRBJ1-5; D not certain. The CDR3 covers 14 residues. V was shortened by 3 bases and J by 7 bases, with 13 bases between the two germline ends. Germline CDR1 and CDR2: LNHDA and SQIVND (reference sequence).

CDR3 residues: CASSIAGTASSYEQYF. CDR3 bases: TGTGCCAGCAGCATTGCCGGGACAGCAAGCTCCTACGAGCAGTACTTC. The chain combines TRBV7-9 with TRBJ2-7, with 7 bases fitting TRBD1. Trimming removed 5 bases from V and 0 bases from J; junction bases left unmatched: 10. This CDR3 has 16 residues. The germline V gene has CDR1 SEHNR and CDR2 FQNEAQ (reference sequence).

This clone was found once. The V and J genes are TRBV27 and TRBJ2-1, with TRBD2 matching over 12 bases. After removal of 6 bases from V and 7 bases from J, the junction contained 7 bases not matched to a gene. The CDR3 is 15 residues long. Germline V gene lookup returns CDR1 MNHEY and CDR2 SMNVEV (reference sequence). The CDR3 sequence: CASSPTSGRGNEQFF. The CDR3 bases are TGTGCCAGCAGCCCGACTAGCGGGAGAGGTAATGAGCAGTTCTTC.

The chain carries TRBV30 and TRBJ1-2; TRBD1 matches 7 bases. The CDR3 extends over 16 amino acids. Trimming removed 4 bases from V and 4 bases from J; junction bases left unmatched: 15. The germline V gene has CDR1 GTSNPN and CDR2 SVGIG (reference sequence). CDR3 amino acids: CAWTTLGRRGSYGYTF. In DNA form, the CDR3 reads TGTGCCTGGACCACTCTTGGACGCAGGGGGAGCTATGGCTACACCTTC.